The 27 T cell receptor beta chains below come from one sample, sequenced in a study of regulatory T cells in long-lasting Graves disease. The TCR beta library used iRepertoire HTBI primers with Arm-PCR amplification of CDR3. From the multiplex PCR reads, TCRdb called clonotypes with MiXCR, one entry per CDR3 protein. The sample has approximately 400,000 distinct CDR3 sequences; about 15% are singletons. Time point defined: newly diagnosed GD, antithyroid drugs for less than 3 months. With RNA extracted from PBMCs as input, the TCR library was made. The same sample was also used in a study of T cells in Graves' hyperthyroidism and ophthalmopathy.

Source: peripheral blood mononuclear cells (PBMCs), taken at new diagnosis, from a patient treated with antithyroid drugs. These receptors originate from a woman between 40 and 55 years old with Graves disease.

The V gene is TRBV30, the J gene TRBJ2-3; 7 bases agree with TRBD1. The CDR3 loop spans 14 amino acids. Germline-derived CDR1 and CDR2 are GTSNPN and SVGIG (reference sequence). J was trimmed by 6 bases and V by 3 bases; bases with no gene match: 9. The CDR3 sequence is CAWRTGTVKDTQYF. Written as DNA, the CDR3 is TGTGCCTGGAGAACCGGGACAGTCAAGGATACGCAGTATTTT.

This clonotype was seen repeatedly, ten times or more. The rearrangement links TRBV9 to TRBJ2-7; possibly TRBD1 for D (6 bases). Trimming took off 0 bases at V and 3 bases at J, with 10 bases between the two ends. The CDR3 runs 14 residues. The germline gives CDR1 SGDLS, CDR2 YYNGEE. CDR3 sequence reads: CASSVGVTGYEQYF. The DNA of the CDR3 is TGTGCCAGCAGCGTAGGTGTGACAGGCTACGAGCAGTACTTC.

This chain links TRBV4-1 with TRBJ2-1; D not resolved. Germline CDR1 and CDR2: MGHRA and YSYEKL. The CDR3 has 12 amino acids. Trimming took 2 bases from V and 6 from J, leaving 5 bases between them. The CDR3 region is CASSQSFNEQFF. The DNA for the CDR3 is TGCGCCAGCAGCCAATCATTCAATGAGCAGTTCTTC.

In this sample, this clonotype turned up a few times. CDR3 nucleotides: TGTGCCAGCAGCTTAGCGACCCACTCTGGACTAGCAGGCGAGCAGTACTTC. Encoded protein: CASSLATHSGLAGEQYF. The chain joins TRBV7-9 to TRBJ2-7; 8 positions match TRBD2. J gave up 6 bases and V 0 bases, and 13 bases lay outside the gene matches. Germline V lookup: CDR1 SEHNR, CDR2 FQNEAQ (reference sequence). The CDR3 has 17 amino acids.

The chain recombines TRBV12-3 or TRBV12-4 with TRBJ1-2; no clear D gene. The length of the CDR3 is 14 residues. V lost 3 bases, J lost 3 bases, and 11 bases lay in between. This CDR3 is CASSLVGGYYGYTF. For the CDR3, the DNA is TGTGCCAGCAGTTTGGTCGGCGGGTACTATGGCTACACCTTC.

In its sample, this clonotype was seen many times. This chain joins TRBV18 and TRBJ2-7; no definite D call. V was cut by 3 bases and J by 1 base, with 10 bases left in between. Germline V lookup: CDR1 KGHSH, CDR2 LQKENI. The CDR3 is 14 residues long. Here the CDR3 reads CASSPDLGSYEQYF. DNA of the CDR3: TGTGCCAGCTCACCGGACCTGGGGTCCTACGAGCAGTACTTC.

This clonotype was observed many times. The CDR3, as DNA: TGTGCCAGCAGTTTACTTTCGGACTACCAAGAGACCCAGTACTTC. It specifies CASSLLSDYQETQYF. The chain is built from TRBV28 and TRBJ2-5; a weak D match, TRBD2 (5 bases). V was shortened by 2 bases and J by 0 bases, with 10 bases between the two germline ends. Germline V CDR1 and CDR2: MDHEN, SYDVKM. The CDR3 spans 15 residues.

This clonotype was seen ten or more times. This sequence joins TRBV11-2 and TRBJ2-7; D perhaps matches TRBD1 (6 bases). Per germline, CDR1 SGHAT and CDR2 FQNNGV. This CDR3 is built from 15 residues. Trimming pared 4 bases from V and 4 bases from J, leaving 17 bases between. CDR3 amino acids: CASSSLRDNQYEQYF. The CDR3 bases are TGTGCCAGCAGCTCCCTCCGGGACAACCAGTACGAGCAGTACTTC.

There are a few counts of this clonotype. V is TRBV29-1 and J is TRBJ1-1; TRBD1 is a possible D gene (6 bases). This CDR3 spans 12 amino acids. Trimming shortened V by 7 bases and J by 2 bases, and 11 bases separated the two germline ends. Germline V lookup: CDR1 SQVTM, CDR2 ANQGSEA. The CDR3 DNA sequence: TGCAGCGGAGCAGGGGCCAACACTGAAGCTTTCTTT. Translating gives CSGAGANTEAFF.

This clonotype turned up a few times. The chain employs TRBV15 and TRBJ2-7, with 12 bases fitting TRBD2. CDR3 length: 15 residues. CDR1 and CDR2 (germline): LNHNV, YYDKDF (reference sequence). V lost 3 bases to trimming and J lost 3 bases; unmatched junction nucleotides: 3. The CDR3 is CATSRELAGGYEQYF. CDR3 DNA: TGTGCCACCAGCAGGGAACTAGCGGGAGGCTACGAGCAGTACTTC.

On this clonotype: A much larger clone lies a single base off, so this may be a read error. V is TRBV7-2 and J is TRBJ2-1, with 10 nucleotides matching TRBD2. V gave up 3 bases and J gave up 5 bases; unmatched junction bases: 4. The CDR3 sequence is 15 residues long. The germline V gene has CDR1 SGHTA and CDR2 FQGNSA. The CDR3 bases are TGTGCCAGCAGCTTCCTAGCGGGAGTACACAATGAGCAGTTCTTC. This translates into CASSFLAGVHNEQFF.

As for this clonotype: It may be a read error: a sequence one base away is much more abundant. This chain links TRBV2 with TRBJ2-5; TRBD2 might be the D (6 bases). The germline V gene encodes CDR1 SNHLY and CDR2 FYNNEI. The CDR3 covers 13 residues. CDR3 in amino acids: CANSAGGGETQYF. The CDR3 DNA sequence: TGTGCCAACAGTGCTGGGGGAGGAGAGACCCAGTACTTC.

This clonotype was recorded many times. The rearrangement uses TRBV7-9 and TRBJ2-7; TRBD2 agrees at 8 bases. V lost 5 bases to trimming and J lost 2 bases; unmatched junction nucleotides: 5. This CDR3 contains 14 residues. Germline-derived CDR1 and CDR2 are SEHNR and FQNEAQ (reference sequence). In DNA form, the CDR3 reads TGTGCCAGCAGCAGCTCGGGACTAGCCTACGAGCAGTACTTC. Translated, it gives CASSSSGLAYEQYF.

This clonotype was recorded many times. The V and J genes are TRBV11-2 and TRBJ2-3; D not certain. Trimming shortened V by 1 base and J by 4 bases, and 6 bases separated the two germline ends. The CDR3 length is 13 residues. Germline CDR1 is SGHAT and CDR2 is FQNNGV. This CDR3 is CASSLGRSDTQYF. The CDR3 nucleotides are TGTGCCAGCAGCTTAGGACGCTCAGATACGCAGTATTTT. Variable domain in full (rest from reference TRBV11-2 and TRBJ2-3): EAGVAQSPRYKIIEKRQSVAFWCNPISGHATLYWYQQILGQGPKLLIQFQNNGVVDDSQLPKDRFSAERLKGVDSTLKIQPAKLEDSAVYLCASSLGRSDTQYFGPGTRLTVL.

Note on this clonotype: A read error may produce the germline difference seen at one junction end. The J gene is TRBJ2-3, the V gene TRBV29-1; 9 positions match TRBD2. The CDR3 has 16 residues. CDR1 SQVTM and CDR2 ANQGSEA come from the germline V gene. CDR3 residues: CIVAGTSSRNTDTQCF. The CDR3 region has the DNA TGCATCGTTGCCGGGACTAGCTCTCGAAACACAGATACGCAGTGTTTT.

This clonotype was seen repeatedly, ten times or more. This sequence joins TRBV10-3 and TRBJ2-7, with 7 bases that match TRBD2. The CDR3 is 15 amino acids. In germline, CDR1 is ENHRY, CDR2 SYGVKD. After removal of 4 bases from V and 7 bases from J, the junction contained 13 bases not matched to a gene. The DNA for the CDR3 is TGTGCCATCAGTGGTTCGGGAGGCGAGGTCTTTGAGCAGTACTTC. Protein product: CAISGSGGEVFEQYF.

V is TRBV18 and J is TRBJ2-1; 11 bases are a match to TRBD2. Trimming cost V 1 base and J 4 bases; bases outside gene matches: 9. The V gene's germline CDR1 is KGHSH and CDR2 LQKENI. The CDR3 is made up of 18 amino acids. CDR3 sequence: CASSPRELAGVRYNEQFF. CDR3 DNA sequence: TGTGCCAGCTCACCACGGGAACTAGCGGGAGTAAGGTACAATGAGCAGTTCTTC.

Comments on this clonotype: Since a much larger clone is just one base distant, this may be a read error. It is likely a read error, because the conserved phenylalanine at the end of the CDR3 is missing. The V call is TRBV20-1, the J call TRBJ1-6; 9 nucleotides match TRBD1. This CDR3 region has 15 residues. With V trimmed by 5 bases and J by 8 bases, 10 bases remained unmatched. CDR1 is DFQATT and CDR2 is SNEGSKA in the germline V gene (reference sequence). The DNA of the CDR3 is TGCAGTGCTGGAGGAGGACAGGGGATGGATTCACCCCTCCACCTT. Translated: CSAGGGQGMDSPLHL.

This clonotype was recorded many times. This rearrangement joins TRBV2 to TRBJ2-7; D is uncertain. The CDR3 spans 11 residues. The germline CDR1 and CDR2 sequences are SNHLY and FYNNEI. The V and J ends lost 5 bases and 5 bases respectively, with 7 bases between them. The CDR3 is CASSYKDEQYF. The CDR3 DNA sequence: TGTGCCAGCAGTTACAAGGACGAGCAGTACTTC.

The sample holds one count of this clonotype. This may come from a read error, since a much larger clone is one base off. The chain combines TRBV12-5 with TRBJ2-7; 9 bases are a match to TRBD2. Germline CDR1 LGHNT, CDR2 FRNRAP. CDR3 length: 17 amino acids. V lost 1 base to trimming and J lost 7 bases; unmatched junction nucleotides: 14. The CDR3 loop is CASGLAESSGVYNEQYF. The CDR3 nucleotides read TGTGCTAGTGGTTTGGCAGAATCTAGCGGGGTATACAATGAGCAGTACTTC.

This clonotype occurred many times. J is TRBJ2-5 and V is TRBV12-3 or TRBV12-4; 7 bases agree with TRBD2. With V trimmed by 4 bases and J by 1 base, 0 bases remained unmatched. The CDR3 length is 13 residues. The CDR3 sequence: CASSWGGQETQYF. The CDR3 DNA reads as TGTGCCAGCAGTTGGGGGGGCCAAGAGACCCAGTACTTC.

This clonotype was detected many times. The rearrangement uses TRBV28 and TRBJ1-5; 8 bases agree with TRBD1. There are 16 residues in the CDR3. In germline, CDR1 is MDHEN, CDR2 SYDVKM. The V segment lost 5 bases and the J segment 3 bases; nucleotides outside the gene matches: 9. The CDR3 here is CASSLRDRGNNQPQHF. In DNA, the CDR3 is TGTGCCAGCAGTCTACGCGACAGGGGCAACAATCAGCCCCAGCATTTT.

The chain's CDR3 is CASMVTFPGASGSNEQFF. The CDR3 DNA sequence: TGCGCCAGCATGGTAACTTTTCCGGGGGCTAGCGGAAGCAATGAGCAGTTCTTC. The V call is TRBV4-1, the J call TRBJ2-1; weak D call: TRBD2 (7 bases). V lost 7 bases, J lost 6 bases, and 28 bases lay in between. CDR1 is MGHRA, CDR2 YSYEKL, per germline. CDR3 length: 18 residues.

The DNA for the CDR3 is TGTGCCAGCAGCGTAGGAGACAGTGGGACCTATGGCTACACCTTC. Translation: CASSVGDSGTYGYTF. The chain combines TRBV9 with TRBJ1-2; possibly TRBD1 for D (5 bases). Germline lookup yields CDR1 SGDLS and CDR2 YYNGEE. This CDR3 has 15 amino acids. The ends were cut back, 0 bases at V and 4 bases at J, with 13 bases in the middle.

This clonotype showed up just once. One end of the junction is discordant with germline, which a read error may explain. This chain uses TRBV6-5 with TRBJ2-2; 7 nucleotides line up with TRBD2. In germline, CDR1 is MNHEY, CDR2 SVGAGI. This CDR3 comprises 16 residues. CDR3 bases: TGTGCCAGCAGTTACGCCGTAGCGGGTGACACCGGGGAGCTGTATTTT. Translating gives CASSYAVAGDTGELYF.

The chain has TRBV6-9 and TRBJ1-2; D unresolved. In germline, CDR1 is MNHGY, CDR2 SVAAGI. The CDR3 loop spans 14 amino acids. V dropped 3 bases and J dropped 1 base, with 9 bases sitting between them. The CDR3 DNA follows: TGTGCCAGCAGTTACGGAGGCCATAACTATGGCTACACCTTC. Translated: CASSYGGHNYGYTF.

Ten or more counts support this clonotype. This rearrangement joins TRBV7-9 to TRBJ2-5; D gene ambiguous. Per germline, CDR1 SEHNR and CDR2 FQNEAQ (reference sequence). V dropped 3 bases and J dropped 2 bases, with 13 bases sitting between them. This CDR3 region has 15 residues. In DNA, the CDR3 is TGTGCCAGCAGCTTGGGCCGTGGCGGTCAAGAGACCCAGTACTTC. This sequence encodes CASSLGRGGQETQYF.